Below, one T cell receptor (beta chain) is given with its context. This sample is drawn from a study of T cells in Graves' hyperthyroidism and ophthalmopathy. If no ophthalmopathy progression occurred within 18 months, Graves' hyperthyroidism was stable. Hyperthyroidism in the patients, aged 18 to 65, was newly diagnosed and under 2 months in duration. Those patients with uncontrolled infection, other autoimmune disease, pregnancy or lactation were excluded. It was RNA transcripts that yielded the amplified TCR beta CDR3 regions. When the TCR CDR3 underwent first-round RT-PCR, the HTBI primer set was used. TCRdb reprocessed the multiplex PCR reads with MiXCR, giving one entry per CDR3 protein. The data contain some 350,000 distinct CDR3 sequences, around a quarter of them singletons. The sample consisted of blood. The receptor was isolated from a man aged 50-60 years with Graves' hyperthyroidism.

This CDR3 reads CASRAPRGGYTF. DNA of the CDR3: TGTGCCAGCAGGGCCCCCAGGGGCGGCTACACCTTC. The V gene is TRBV14, the J gene TRBJ1-2; D is perhaps TRBD1 (6 bases). The length of the CDR3 is 12 residues. Germline V gives CDR1 SGHDN, CDR2 FVKESK. V lost 6 bases and J lost 8, with 13 bases in between.